One TCR beta chain is described in this entry. Its antigen specificity is not known. No per-base quality is available; no much larger clone lies one base away. This sample was taken from a study of beta chain features in type 1 diabetes (dated by TCRdb to 2016 to 2019). Background on the whole study: No differences in mean age, gender distribution, total cell number or subset yield were found between patients and healthy donors. A total of approximately 100,000,000 sorted cells were examined across all samples, and the number of cells per subset was strongly correlated with RNA yield. In the study, TCRB repertoires of sorted circulating CD4+ T cell subsets from recently diagnosed type 1 diabetes patients were compared with those of matched healthy donors. Whereas all 30 or so donors provided naive and central memory subsets, regulatory and stem cell-like memory subsets were isolated from just 8 patients and roughly eight healthy donors.

Each donor gave one peripheral blood draw, averaging about 100 mL, which was collected into heparinised tubes. A BD FACSAria II was used to sort naive, central memory, regulatory and stem cell-like memory CD4+ T cells with a panel that included CD45RO, CCR7, CD25, CD127, CD95 and CD27. A purity above 95% was achieved for all sorted populations. Right away, PBMCs were isolated by Lymphoprep density gradient centrifugation and were stained directly, with no culture step. So that batch effects would be minimized, each experiment stained and sorted samples in pairs, pairing one healthy donor with one patient. The entire isolated RNA was reverse transcribed using the High Capacity cDNA Reverse Transcription Kit, and thus expressed TCRB transcripts were sequenced. Naive, central memory and regulatory T cell samples underwent deep immunoSEQ sequencing, averaging about 3.5 million total reads per sample. Sorted cells were lysed in RLT buffer and RNA was extracted with DNase-treated RNeasy Micro or Mini kits, depending on cell number. Each cell subset was processed on its own to prevent cross-contamination, while patient and healthy donor samples were processed together. The immunoSEQ multiplex PCR was used to amplify TCRB sequences from cDNA, generating 87-bp fragments that spanned the CDR3 region. Sequencing of the amplicons was done on the Illumina HiSeq platform. As for how the authors treated the data: Synthetic template baselines were used to correct PCR bias computationally, reads within Hamming distance 2 were collapsed together, and singletons that could not be merged were discarded. Reads were aligned against IMGT so that V, D and J genes, CDR3 length and insertions or deletions at six rearrangement sites could be assigned. Within each subset, clonotype counts were normalized to sorted cell number, and only after that were true diversity and Gini coefficients computed with the tcR R package. Repertoire sharing was quantified using the overlap coefficient calculated on TCRB nucleotide sequences. As a proxy for the pre-selection repertoire, out-of-frame TCRB sequences from naive cells were analyzed. Held by TCRdb, this immuneACCESS table contains in-frame sequences only and omits some clones. Under half of the omission traces to an unresolved V gene where checked; the cause of the rest is unknown. V and J calls and clone size follow that table, whereas D and trimming were derived from the DNA. In this sample the table shows hundreds of thousands of clones, roughly 30% of which occur a single time. The ten largest clones add up to 0.05% to 0.07% of the sample.

The study at large found these results: PCR might favor shorter templates, but patient and control samples were amplified and corrected together, so any skew would affect both groups equally. Only small numbers of individuals were included in the HLA sub-analyses, which left unresolved whether HLA type had any influence on TCRB rearrangement. Because cDNA rather than genomic DNA was sequenced, highly expressing activated cells could have been over-represented, although no difference in activation and CD3 levels was found between groups. Naive, central memory and regulatory TCRB repertoires appeared to be more alike among patients than among healthy donors. A moderate but significant shortening of TCRB CDR3 length was observed in type 1 diabetes patients in all four CD4+ subsets. Fewer insertions and more nucleotide deletions at VDJ recombination sites were observed in patients with type 1 diabetes, implying thymic rearrangement abnormalities.

Source material: naive CD4+ T cells from blood. What this sample's cell subset or site label stands for: true naive CD4+ T cells. This clonotype was obtained from a man aged 18-30 years in good health.

This receptor has the CDR3 CASSQSKDEQFF. The nucleotides read TGCGCCAGCAGTCAATCTAAGGATGAGCAGTTCTTC. The rearranged segments are TRBV23-1 and TRBJ2-1, with no confidently assigned D gene. TRBV23-1 is an ORF, with its function uncertain. The CDR3 contains 12 residues, cysteine and phenylalanine counted. The read is trimmed to its CDR3 DNA, 36 bases read in frame from base 1. V sheds 0 bases and J sheds 8 bases, leaving 5 bases between their ends.